A selection of T cell receptor beta chains follows, all from one sample in a study of Ad26.COV2.S vaccination and SARS-CoV-2 variants. Data came from immunoSEQ multiplex PCR; TCRdb stores just in-frame clones and leaves some out. The sample holds roughly 680,000 clones, around 89% seen once. Sequenced material: peripheral blood, taken in a trial of Ad26.COV2.S vaccine versus placebo. All receptors come from a person aged 18-60 years who received the Ad26.COV2.S COVID-19 vaccine or a placebo. Each CDR3 is given without its conserved first and last residue. Fields, in order: CDR3 protein, D gene, J gene, V gene. A D gene is named only where the DNA matches it firmly.

cdr3_aa: AWSGERSSYNEQF
d_call: NA
j_call: TRBJ2-1
v_call: TRBV30

cdr3_aa: ASSLGGRGTEAF
d_call: NA
j_call: TRBJ1-1
v_call: TRBV5-6

cdr3_aa: ASSLYQGSVLNTEAF
d_call: NA
j_call: TRBJ1-1
v_call: TRBV5-6

cdr3_aa: ASSLSGTSGSYEQY
d_call: TRBD2
j_call: TRBJ2-7
v_call: TRBV6-2/TRBV6-3

cdr3_aa: ASSPLGTKQSTDTQY
d_call: TRBD2
j_call: TRBJ2-3
v_call: TRBV18

cdr3_aa: ASSLQGNQPQH
d_call: NA
j_call: TRBJ1-5
v_call: TRBV13

cdr3_aa: ASSYLAGSTDTQY
d_call: NA
j_call: TRBJ2-3
v_call: TRBV6-5

cdr3_aa: ASSQEAGGREQY
d_call: TRBD2
j_call: TRBJ2-7
v_call: TRBV4-2

cdr3_aa: AIRDTTWKDTQY
d_call: NA
j_call: TRBJ2-3
v_call: TRBV15

cdr3_aa: AWRARGGQPQH
d_call: NA
j_call: TRBJ1-5
v_call: TRBV30

cdr3_aa: ATSESDRGRSDTQY
d_call: TRBD1
j_call: TRBJ2-3
v_call: TRBV24-1

cdr3_aa: ASSEALPGVNQPQH
d_call: NA
j_call: TRBJ1-5
v_call: TRBV2

cdr3_aa: ASSYATPGTQY
d_call: NA
j_call: TRBJ2-3
v_call: TRBV6-2/TRBV6-3

cdr3_aa: SALRATEAF
d_call: NA
j_call: TRBJ1-1
v_call: TRBV20-1

cdr3_aa: ASSQVMSAANEQF
d_call: NA
j_call: TRBJ2-1
v_call: TRBV4-2

cdr3_aa: ASSPTGAPPYGYT
d_call: TRBD1
j_call: TRBJ1-2
v_call: TRBV6-5

cdr3_aa: ASSNDRDYEQY
d_call: TRBD1
j_call: TRBJ2-7
v_call: TRBV5-4

cdr3_aa: ASSLRQGSTDTQY
d_call: TRBD1
j_call: TRBJ2-3
v_call: TRBV5-8

cdr3_aa: ASRPGDLSGNTIY
d_call: NA
j_call: TRBJ1-3
v_call: TRBV7-8

cdr3_aa: ASSSGTATGNTIY
d_call: NA
j_call: TRBJ1-3
v_call: TRBV7-2

cdr3_aa: ASRGSLYGYT
d_call: NA
j_call: TRBJ1-2
v_call: TRBV18

cdr3_aa: ASSITLGTTDTQY
d_call: NA
j_call: TRBJ2-3
v_call: TRBV19

cdr3_aa: ASSYGLEGKYGYT
d_call: NA
j_call: TRBJ1-2
v_call: TRBV6-5

cdr3_aa: ASSLGRAGDTQY
d_call: NA
j_call: TRBJ2-3
v_call: TRBV7-9

cdr3_aa: ASKLAGRETQY
d_call: TRBD2
j_call: TRBJ2-5
v_call: TRBV5-1

cdr3_aa: ASGTDNQPQH
d_call: TRBD1
j_call: TRBJ1-5
v_call: TRBV2

cdr3_aa: ASKEGGSGELF
d_call: NA
j_call: TRBJ2-2
v_call: TRBV6-1

cdr3_aa: ASSFRETQY
d_call: NA
j_call: TRBJ2-5
v_call: TRBV5-1

cdr3_aa: ASSQQGFYGYT
d_call: TRBD1
j_call: TRBJ1-2
v_call: TRBV6-2/TRBV6-3

cdr3_aa: ASSLVRTRPGNTIY
d_call: NA
j_call: TRBJ1-3
v_call: TRBV7-2

cdr3_aa: ASSQVGRELF
d_call: NA
j_call: TRBJ2-2
v_call: TRBV4-3

cdr3_aa: ASSPDRDYGYT
d_call: NA
j_call: TRBJ1-2
v_call: TRBV18

cdr3_aa: ASSTYNTEAF
d_call: NA
j_call: TRBJ1-1
v_call: TRBV19

cdr3_aa: ASSEIGGTNEKLF
d_call: NA
j_call: TRBJ1-4
v_call: TRBV2

cdr3_aa: ASSERSGTDTQY
d_call: NA
j_call: TRBJ2-3
v_call: TRBV27

cdr3_aa: ASRISGLAVWNEQF
d_call: TRBD2
j_call: TRBJ2-1
v_call: TRBV5-1

cdr3_aa: ASSWRERDYEQY
d_call: TRBD2
j_call: TRBJ2-7
v_call: TRBV27

cdr3_aa: ASSGGQGGEQY
d_call: TRBD1
j_call: TRBJ2-7
v_call: TRBV5-4

cdr3_aa: ASNTYGSRPDTQY
d_call: NA
j_call: TRBJ2-3
v_call: TRBV6-5

cdr3_aa: ASSRGLVVGQF
d_call: NA
j_call: TRBJ2-1
v_call: TRBV3-1/TRBV3-2

cdr3_aa: ASSVQPGTIWSRHY
d_call: TRBD2
j_call: TRBJ2-4
v_call: TRBV19

cdr3_aa: ASSLEQGGHEQY
d_call: NA
j_call: TRBJ2-7
v_call: TRBV13

cdr3_aa: ASQAGGRLETQY
d_call: TRBD2
j_call: TRBJ2-5
v_call: TRBV6-5

cdr3_aa: ASSMGPSPYEQY
d_call: NA
j_call: TRBJ2-7
v_call: TRBV7-7

cdr3_aa: ASSRDEFYGYT
d_call: NA
j_call: TRBJ1-2
v_call: TRBV7-2

cdr3_aa: ASSQDGGTGRTQY
d_call: TRBD1
j_call: TRBJ2-5
v_call: TRBV14

cdr3_aa: AIRGGLPANEQF
d_call: NA
j_call: TRBJ2-1
v_call: TRBV10-3

cdr3_aa: ASSWGRPSSYEQY
d_call: NA
j_call: TRBJ2-7
v_call: TRBV5-4

cdr3_aa: ASSNRVGTEAF
d_call: NA
j_call: TRBJ1-1
v_call: TRBV2

cdr3_aa: ASSLRAPGELF
d_call: NA
j_call: TRBJ2-2
v_call: TRBV12-3/TRBV12-4

cdr3_aa: ASSINSGTGDSPLH
d_call: TRBD1
j_call: TRBJ1-6
v_call: TRBV11-1

cdr3_aa: ASSSLAVETDTQY
d_call: TRBD2
j_call: TRBJ2-3
v_call: TRBV5-1

cdr3_aa: ASSERREQY
d_call: NA
j_call: TRBJ2-7
v_call: TRBV6-1

cdr3_aa: ASSPQAGYEQY
d_call: NA
j_call: TRBJ2-7
v_call: TRBV7-2